These 19 T cell receptor beta chains originate from one sample sequenced in a study of molecular identifiers for immune sequencing clone quantification (dated by TCRdb to 2016 to 2019). Library creation used PCR. The sequencer listed for this sample is Illumina HiSeq 4000. TCRdb cleaned the public reads at Q25 with fastp, built clones with MiXCR and kept in-frame beta chains. A single entry per CDR3 protein holds the most common genes and DNA from its merged rows. The sample has 350,000 or so distinct CDR3 sequences on record, about 22% of them singletons. Clones ranked in the top ten supply more than 0.8% of the sample. The sequenced sample consisted of naive CD8+ T cells from blood, with Jurkat cell RNA spiked in. The cell subset or site label of this sample denotes: FACS-sorted CD8+CD4-CCR7+CD45RA+ naive T cells. The source of these receptors is a human donor in good health. Some libraries in this study had Jurkat cell RNA spiked in.

This clonotype has at least ten counts. The rearrangement uses TRBV7-9 and TRBJ2-3; 7 bases align to TRBD1. CDR3 length: 16 residues. V lost 5 bases, J lost 1 base, and 9 bases stayed unmatched. Germline V gives CDR1 SEHNR, CDR2 FQNEAQ (reference sequence). The CDR3 region has the DNA TGTGCCAGCAGCCTCCGACAGGGATGGGGCACAGATACGCAGTATTTT. Amino acid sequence: CASSLRQGWGTDTQYF.

This clonotype has ten or more counts. This chain links TRBV7-2 with TRBJ2-5; possible D gene TRBD2, 6 bases. The germline V gene encodes CDR1 SGHTA and CDR2 FQGNSA. The CDR3 consists of 16 residues. V gave up 1 base and J gave up 2 bases, with 14 bases separating them. The CDR3 loop reads CASSLVGWRVQETQYF. Here the CDR3 DNA reads TGTGCCAGCAGCTTAGTGGGTTGGAGGGTTCAAGAGACCCAGTACTTC.

At least ten counts were recorded for this clonotype. V is TRBV19 and J is TRBJ2-7, with 7 bases fitting TRBD2. Germline trimming cut 9 bases from V and 0 bases from J; bases unmatched to any gene: 5. The CDR3 is 13 amino acids. Germline V gene data show CDR1 as LNHDA and CDR2 as SQIVND (reference sequence). The CDR3 region has the DNA TGTGCCAGCAGCGGGACGGTCTCCTACGAGCAGTACTTC. Translating it yields CASSGTVSYEQYF.

This clonotype has at least ten counts. This rearrangement joins TRBV20-1 to TRBJ2-3; D not resolved. Per the germline V gene, CDR1 is DFQATT and CDR2 is SNEGSKA (reference sequence). Trimming removed 3 bases at V and 3 bases at J, with 10 bases between. The CDR3 is 13 amino acids. The CDR3 coding sequence is TGCAGTGCTAGGACTCTAAAAACAGATACGCAGTATTTT. This codes for CSARTLKTDTQYF.

This clonotype appeared many times. The CDR3 sequence is CASSLPLAGEYEQFF. The DNA for the CDR3 is TGTGCCAGCAGCTTACCGCTAGCGGGAGAATATGAGCAGTTCTTC. V gene TRBV7-9 combines with J gene TRBJ2-1; 10 nucleotides agree with TRBD2. V gave up 2 bases and J gave up 8 bases; unmatched junction bases: 6. Germline V gives CDR1 SEHNR, CDR2 FQNEAQ (reference sequence). This CDR3 is 15 amino acids long.

There are many counts of this clonotype. This rearrangement joins TRBV4-3 to TRBJ2-1, with 11 bases matching TRBD2. The germline V gene has CDR1 LGHNA and CDR2 YSLEER. J was trimmed by 8 bases and V by 0 bases; bases with no gene match: 3. This CDR3 spans 15 amino acids. CDR3 region: CASSQEVAGGYEQFF. CDR3 in DNA: TGCGCCAGCAGCCAAGAAGTAGCGGGAGGGTATGAGCAGTTCTTC.

On this clonotype itself: This may come from a read error, since a much larger clone is one base off. This chain uses TRBV5-1 with TRBJ2-7; 9 bases line up with TRBD1. Germline assignment: CDR1 SGHRS and CDR2 YFSETQ. This CDR3 spans 16 amino acids. Trimming removed 0 bases from V and 3 bases from J; junction bases left unmatched: 7. CDR3 DNA: TGCGCCAGCAGCTTGGCCGGGGACAGGGTGTACTACGAGCAGTACTTC. Its translation is CASSLAGDRVYYEQYF.

At least ten counts were recorded for this clonotype. The chain links TRBV19 to TRBJ2-3; tentative D call: TRBD1 (5 bases). This CDR3 is built from 13 residues. The V end was cut by 5 bases, the J end by 2 bases, with 8 bases between. Germline V CDR1 and CDR2: LNHDA, SQIVND (reference sequence). The CDR3 is CASSDRNTDTQYF. The CDR3 region has the DNA TGTGCCAGTAGTGACAGAAACACAGATACGCAGTATTTT.

This clonotype was observed many times. V gene TRBV6-2 or TRBV6-3 combines with J gene TRBJ1-1; 9 positions agree with TRBD1. From germline, CDR1 is MNHEY and CDR2 SVGEGT. The CDR3 sequence is 16 residues long. V lost 0 bases to trimming and J lost 6 bases; unmatched junction nucleotides: 8. The CDR3 protein is CASSYSKGQGRAEAFF. The CDR3 DNA reads TGTGCCAGCAGTTACTCAAAGGGACAGGGCAGGGCTGAAGCTTTCTTT.

This clonotype was picked up many times. The chain has TRBV4-1 and TRBJ1-2; 8 bases line up with TRBD1. The V gene end was trimmed by 4 bases and the J gene end by 4 bases; junction bases not matched to a gene: 8. CDR1 is MGHRA and CDR2 is YSYEKL in the germline V gene. This CDR3 spans 15 amino acids. CDR3 sequence: CASSPGAGGFYGYTF. The CDR3 region has the DNA TGCGCCAGCAGCCCCGGGGCAGGGGGCTTCTATGGCTACACCTTC.

This clonotype was counted ten times or more. This chain uses TRBV24-1 with TRBJ1-1, with D perhaps TRBD1 (6 bases). Trimming pared 9 bases from V and 3 bases from J, leaving 25 bases between. Germline V CDR1 and CDR2: KGHDR, SFDVKD. CDR3 length equals 17 residues. This CDR3 reads CATPSRVGGPPDTEAFF. The CDR3 region has the DNA TGTGCCACCCCCAGTCGTGTCGGGGGCCCGCCGGACACTGAAGCTTTCTTT.

This clonotype was detected many times. The J gene is TRBJ1-1, the V gene TRBV29-1; D remains unclear. Trimming removed 0 bases at V and 7 bases at J, with 6 bases between. The CDR3 runs to 11 residues. Germline CDR1 reads SQVTM; CDR2 reads ANQGSEA. CDR3 sequence: CSVEEGGEAFF. In DNA, the CDR3 is TGCAGCGTTGAAGAAGGCGGTGAAGCTTTCTTT.

This clonotype was picked up many times. The chain's CDR3 is CASSYGTLQETQYF. In DNA, the CDR3 is TGTGCCAGCAGCTACGGGACCCTCCAAGAGACCCAGTACTTC. V is TRBV7-9 and J is TRBJ2-5; D possibly matches TRBD1 or TRBD2 (5 bases each). This CDR3 is built from 14 residues. The ends were cut back, 4 bases at V and 1 base at J, with 10 bases in the middle. The germline CDR1 and CDR2 sequences are SEHNR and FQNEAQ (reference sequence).

On this clonotype: A read error may explain this, as a much larger clone is one base away. The chain combines TRBV28 with TRBJ1-1; no clear D. CDR3 length: 10 residues. CDR1 is MDHEN, CDR2 SYDVKM, per germline. CDR3 DNA sequence: TGTACCAGCATGGGCACTGAAGCTTTCTTT. Amino acids: CTSMGTEAFF.

This clonotype was seen repeatedly, ten times or more. The gene calls are TRBV7-9 and TRBJ2-2, with a tentative D call TRBD1 (5 bases). CDR1 SEHNR and CDR2 FQNEAQ come from the germline V gene (reference sequence). The CDR3 loop spans 13 amino acids. With 5 bases removed from V and 5 bases from J, the gap between germline ends came to 9 bases. In DNA form, the CDR3 reads TGTGCCAGCAGCCCCCCAGGGACCGGGGAGCTGTTTTTT. It yields the protein CASSPPGTGELFF.

In this sample, this clonotype turned up many times. For the CDR3, the DNA is TGTGCCAGCAGTTACCGAGGACAGTACACTGAAGCTTTCTTT. This codes for CASSYRGQYTEAFF. The genes are TRBV28 and TRBJ1-1; possible D gene TRBD1, 6 bases. CDR3 size: 14 residues. The V gene lost 4 bases and the J gene lost 3 bases, with 12 bases spanning the gap. Germline CDR1 is MDHEN and CDR2 is SYDVKM.

This clonotype was counted at least ten times. The chain recombines TRBV7-9 with TRBJ1-1; 7 bases match TRBD1. Germline assignment: CDR1 SEHNR and CDR2 FQNEAQ (reference sequence). The CDR3 is 18 residues long. V gave up 1 base and J gave up 4 bases; unmatched junction bases: 15. The CDR3 DNA reads TGTGCCAGCAGCTTAGTTAGGGGGCATTTCGGGTTTGGCACTGAAGCTTTCTTT. Translation: CASSLVRGHFGFGTEAFF.

Notes on this clonotype: A junction end diverges from the germline sequence, so it may reflect a read error. The chain has TRBV6-2 or TRBV6-3 and TRBJ2-4; 8 positions match TRBD1. Germline CDR1 is MNHEY and CDR2 is SVGEGT. The CDR3 runs 16 residues. The CDR3 coding sequence is TGTGCCGGCAGTTACCCCGAGCCCGGGACAGGCCTTATTCAGTACTTC. Protein product: CAGSYPEPGTGLIQYF.

V gene TRBV10-3 combines with J gene TRBJ2-1; 7 positions agree with TRBD2. The junction had 17 bases not matched to a gene; V was cut back by 0 bases and J by 3 bases. The length of the CDR3 is 20 residues. CDR1 is ENHRY, CDR2 SYGVKD, per germline. The CDR3 region has the DNA TGTGCCATCAGTGAGTCGGCCGGAGCGGGGCACACCAACTACTACAATGAGCAGTTCTTC. Protein product: CAISESAGAGHTNYYNEQFF.